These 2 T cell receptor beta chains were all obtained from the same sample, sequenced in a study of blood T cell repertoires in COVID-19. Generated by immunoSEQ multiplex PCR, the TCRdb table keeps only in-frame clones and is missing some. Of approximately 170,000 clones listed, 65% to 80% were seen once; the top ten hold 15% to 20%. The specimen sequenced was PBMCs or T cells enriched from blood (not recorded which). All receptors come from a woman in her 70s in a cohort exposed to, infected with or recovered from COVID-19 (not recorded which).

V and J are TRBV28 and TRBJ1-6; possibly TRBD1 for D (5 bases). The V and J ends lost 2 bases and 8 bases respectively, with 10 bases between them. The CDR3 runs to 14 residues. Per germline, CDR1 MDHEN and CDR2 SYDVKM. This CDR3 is CASSLAGGDSPLHF. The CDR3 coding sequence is TGTGCCAGCAGTTTAGCAGGAGGGGATTCACCCCTCCACTTT. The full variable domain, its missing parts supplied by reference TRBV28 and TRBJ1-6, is DVKVTQSSRYLVKRTGEKVFLECVQDMDHENMFWYRQDPGLGLRLIYFSYDVKMKEKGDIPEGYSVSREKKERFSLILESASTNQTSMYLCASSLAGGDSPLHFGNGTRLTVT.

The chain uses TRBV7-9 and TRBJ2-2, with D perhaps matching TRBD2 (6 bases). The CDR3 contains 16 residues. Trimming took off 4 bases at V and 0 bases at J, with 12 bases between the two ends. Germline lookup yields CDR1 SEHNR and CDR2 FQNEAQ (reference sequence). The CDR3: CASSSLGGSNTGELFF. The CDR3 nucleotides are TGTGCCAGCAGCTCCTTGGGAGGATCGAACACCGGGGAGCTGTTTTTT. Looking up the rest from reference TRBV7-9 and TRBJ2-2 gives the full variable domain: DTGVSQNPRHKITKRGQNVTFRCDPISEHNRLYWYRQTLGQGPEFLTYFQNEAQLEKSRLLSDRFSAERPKGSFSTLEIQRTEQGDSAMYLCASSSLGGSNTGELFFGEGSRLTVL.